What follows are 24 T cell receptor beta chains derived from one specimen sequenced in a study of CD8 T cells in ankylosing spondylitis. TCRdb used MiXCR to reprocess the 5' RACE reads, holding one entry per CDR3 protein. The profile covers 250,000 or so distinct CDR3 sequences, with over 15% appearing a single time and 25% to 40% taken by the ten largest. Sequencing was carried out using blood, either unsorted or a sorted T cell fraction (not recorded which). These receptors all stem from a male donor with ankylosing spondylitis or in good health (not recorded which).

This clonotype was detected many times. The V call is TRBV29-1, the J call TRBJ1-1, with D perhaps matching TRBD1 (6 bases). The CDR3 consists of 13 residues. Germline-derived CDR1 and CDR2 are SQVTM and ANQGSEA. The ends were cut back, 6 bases at V and 1 base at J, with 12 bases in the middle. The CDR3 loop is CSVRIQGNTEAFF. The DNA for the CDR3 is TGCAGCGTACGGATACAGGGGAACACTGAAGCTTTCTTT.

The chain carries TRBV12-3 or TRBV12-4 and TRBJ2-2; no clear D. This CDR3 has 15 amino acids. Trimming pared 7 bases from V and 2 bases from J, leaving 14 bases between. DNA for the CDR3: TGTGCCAGCAACAGTAATGTTGGAAACACCGGGGAGCTGTTTTTT. Translated: CASNSNVGNTGELFF.

As DNA, the CDR3 is TGTGCCAGCAGCCCTAGCGGGAGGACCTACGAGCAGTACTTC. It translates to CASSPSGRTYEQYF. This chain connects TRBV12-3 or TRBV12-4 to TRBJ2-7; TRBD2 aligns across 11 bases. This CDR3 spans 14 amino acids. Germline trimming cut 6 bases from V and 2 bases from J; bases unmatched to any gene: 3.

The chain recombines TRBV4-1 with TRBJ2-3; the match to TRBD2 covers 9 bases. J gave up 2 bases and V 2 bases, and 5 bases lay outside the gene matches. The CDR3 loop spans 16 amino acids. Germline CDR1 and CDR2: MGHRA and YSYEKL. CDR3 sequence reads: CASSQWAGGDTDTQYF. The CDR3 bases are TGCGCCAGCAGCCAATGGGCGGGAGGGGACACAGATACGCAGTATTTT.

This clonotype turned up a few times. V gene TRBV5-1 combines with J gene TRBJ2-4; no clear D gene. V was trimmed by 4 bases and J by 8 bases, leaving 13 bases between them. The CDR3 contains 13 residues. CDR1 is SGHRS and CDR2 is YFSETQ in the germline V gene. CDR3 nucleotides: TGCGCCAGCAGCCTAGAAGCACCATACATTCAGTACTTC. Its translation: CASSLEAPYIQYF.

The chain uses TRBV27 and TRBJ1-1; D is possibly TRBD1 (5 bases). The germline gives CDR1 MNHEY, CDR2 SMNVEV (reference sequence). CDR3 length: 13 amino acids. The V and J ends lost 8 bases and 4 bases respectively, with 14 bases between them. The CDR3: CASAWGGGTEAFF. For the CDR3, the DNA is TGTGCCAGCGCTTGGGGCGGTGGCACTGAAGCTTTCTTT.

Comment on this clonotype: This may come from a read error, since a much larger clone is one base off. The gene calls are TRBV7-8 and TRBJ2-3; 11 positions match TRBD2. The CDR3 has 15 residues. The germline V gene encodes CDR1 SGHVS and CDR2 FQNEAQ. V lost 3 bases to trimming and J lost 8 bases; unmatched junction nucleotides: 7. The CDR3 nucleotides are TGTGCCAGCAGCTTCCAACTAGCGGGAGAGGGTACGCAGTATTTT. This translates into CASSFQLAGEGTQYF.

Many counts were recorded for this clonotype. The V call is TRBV12-3 or TRBV12-4, the J call TRBJ2-2, with 10 bases identical to TRBD2. The J segment lost 7 bases and the V segment lost 3 bases, leaving 8 bases of the junction unmatched. This CDR3 has 16 amino acids. The CDR3 sequence is CASSFPSGRDYGELFF. In DNA, the CDR3 is TGTGCCAGCAGTTTCCCCAGCGGGAGGGATTACGGGGAGCTGTTTTTT.

This clonotype was found a few times. V usage is TRBV7-9 and J usage is TRBJ2-3, with D possibly being TRBD2 (5 bases). Germline CDR1 is SEHNR and CDR2 is FQNEAQ (reference sequence). The CDR3 is 12 amino acids. V gave up 7 bases and J gave up 1 base, with 6 bases separating them. CDR3 sequence: CASKAGTDTQYF. CDR3 DNA: TGTGCCAGCAAAGCGGGCACAGATACGCAGTATTTT.

This chain connects TRBV9 to TRBJ2-3; D may be TRBD1 (6 bases). The CDR3 spans 15 residues. The germline gives CDR1 SGDLS, CDR2 YYNGEE. With 3 bases removed from V and 0 bases from J, the gap between germline ends came to 11 bases. The CDR3 nucleotides read TGTGCCAGCAGCGCCCACAGGGTGAGCACAGATACGCAGTATTTT. Translation: CASSAHRVSTDTQYF.

This chain uses TRBV7-9 with TRBJ2-1; TRBD2 agrees at 13 bases. V lost 5 bases and J lost 3; bases outside the gene matches: 1. Per germline, CDR1 SEHNR and CDR2 FQNEAQ (reference sequence). This CDR3 has 15 amino acids. The CDR3 loop is CASSGTSGIYNEQFF. The CDR3, as DNA: TGTGCCAGCAGCGGGACTAGCGGGATCTACAATGAGCAGTTCTTC.

In regard to this clonotype: A much larger clone is a single base away; this may be a read error. The chain carries TRBV12-3 or TRBV12-4 and TRBJ2-7; possible D gene TRBD1, 5 bases. Trimming removed 3 bases at V and 5 bases at J, with 20 bases between. This CDR3 region has 16 residues. CDR3 sequence (DNA): TGTGCCAGCAGTTTTAGGCAGGACGGCAGGGTCCACGAGCAGTACTTC. It encodes CASSFRQDGRVHEQYF.

In this sample, this clonotype turned up a few times. The chain couples TRBV27 to TRBJ1-1, with 9 bases identical to TRBD1. V was clipped by 0 bases and J by 1 base; unmatched bases: 12. Germline CDR1 is MNHEY and CDR2 is SMNVEV (reference sequence). This CDR3 has 19 residues. CDR3 nucleotide sequence: TGTGCCAGCAGTTTATCAATGAGTTCCGGGACAGGGAAGAACACTGAAGCTTTCTTT. Protein product: CASSLSMSSGTGKNTEAFF.

The chain links TRBV29-1 to TRBJ2-1; the D is unclear. Germline V gene sequence: CDR1 SQVTM, CDR2 ANQGSEA. Trimming took 5 bases from V and 8 from J, leaving 13 bases between them. The CDR3 covers 12 residues. This CDR3 reads CSVMATGYEQFF. The CDR3 DNA reads TGCAGCGTTATGGCCACGGGCTATGAGCAGTTCTTC.

This clonotype showed up just a few times. The gene calls are TRBV5-1 and TRBJ2-1; D call uncertain. This CDR3 spans 15 amino acids. Germline-derived CDR1 and CDR2 are SGHRS and YFSETQ. The V gene lost 1 base and the J gene lost 3 bases, with 11 bases spanning the gap. The CDR3 is CASSLWQANYNEQFF. DNA for the CDR3: TGCGCCAGCAGCTTGTGGCAGGCTAACTACAATGAGCAGTTCTTC.

This clonotype was found many times. The chain uses TRBV29-1 and TRBJ2-3, with D tentatively TRBD2 (5 bases). Trimming removed 1 base from V and 1 base from J, with 15 bases in between. Germline V gives CDR1 SQVTM, CDR2 ANQGSEA. The CDR3 covers 16 residues. The chain's CDR3 is CSVEGDPPEGTDTQYF. CDR3 in DNA: TGCAGCGTTGAAGGGGATCCCCCGGAGGGCACAGATACGCAGTATTTT.

In this sample, this clonotype turned up many times. This chain links TRBV4-3 with TRBJ2-3; D remains unclear. The CDR3 runs to 15 residues. From germline, CDR1 is LGHNA and CDR2 YSLEER. V gave up 1 base and J gave up 2 bases, with 10 bases separating them. In DNA form, the CDR3 reads TGCGCCAGCAGCCAAGGGATTGGGGACACAGATACGCAGTATTTT. Protein product: CASSQGIGDTDTQYF.

This clonotype has ten or more counts. Written as DNA, the CDR3 is TGTGCCACCAGTGATCACAGGGGGAACACTGAAGCTTTCTTT. It is translated as CATSDHRGNTEAFF. The chain links TRBV24-1 to TRBJ1-1, with 7 bases lining up with TRBD1. V lost 3 bases, J lost 1 base, and 1 base stayed unmatched. The CDR3 is 14 residues long. Germline V gene sequence: CDR1 KGHDR, CDR2 SFDVKD.

The chain couples TRBV27 to TRBJ2-1; 10 bases map to TRBD2. CDR3 length equals 17 residues. The V and J ends lost 5 bases and 0 bases, in that order; junction bases with no gene match: 7. Germline CDR1 reads MNHEY; CDR2 reads SMNVEV (reference sequence). In nucleotides, the CDR3 is TGTGCCAGCAGTGACGGGACTAGCGAGAGCTCCTACAATGAGCAGTTCTTC. Its protein product is CASSDGTSESSYNEQFF.

This chain connects TRBV29-1 to TRBJ1-4; 9 bases are a match to TRBD1. With 2 bases clipped from V and 8 bases from J, the junction kept 9 bases outside the gene matches. CDR3 length equals 15 residues. Germline-derived CDR1 and CDR2 are SQVTM and ANQGSEA. CDR3 DNA: TGCAGCGTTGAAAAAGACAGGGGGTTTTCCGAAAAACTGTTTTTT. This translates into CSVEKDRGFSEKLFF.

This clonotype occurred a few times. The chain joins TRBV7-9 to TRBJ2-5; weak D call: TRBD2 (6 bases). The CDR3 totals 14 residues. The germline V gene encodes CDR1 SEHNR and CDR2 FQNEAQ (reference sequence). V lost 5 bases and J lost 2, with 12 bases in between. The CDR3 sequence: CASSRIREQETQYF. For the CDR3, the DNA is TGTGCCAGCAGCCGTATACGGGAGCAAGAGACCCAGTACTTC.

This clonotype was counted only a few times. The chain combines TRBV20-1 with TRBJ2-5; weak D call: TRBD1 (6 bases). With 0 bases removed from V and 2 bases from J, the gap between germline ends came to 13 bases. The CDR3 runs 15 residues. Germline V gives CDR1 DFQATT, CDR2 SNEGSKA (reference sequence). The CDR3 DNA is TGCAGTGCTAGAGACCCCCTGGACAGTCAAGAGACCCAGTACTTC. This gives the protein CSARDPLDSQETQYF.

This clonotype was observed a handful of times. Written as DNA, the CDR3 is TGCGCCACTGCATACGAGACCGACTATGGCTACACCTTC. Amino acid sequence: CATAYETDYGYTF. The chain links TRBV5-1 to TRBJ1-2; D not certain. The CDR3 is made up of 13 amino acids. The germline gives CDR1 SGHRS, CDR2 YFSETQ. The germline V and J ends were trimmed by 9 bases and 3 bases, with 15 bases remaining between them. Drawing the rest from reference TRBV5-1 and TRBJ1-2, the complete variable domain is KAGVTQTPRYLIKTRGQQVTLSCSPISGHRSVSWYQQTPGQGLQFLFEYFSETQRNKGNFPGRFSGRQFSNSRSEMNVSTLELGDSALYLCATAYETDYGYTFGSGTRLTVV.

The chain has TRBV4-1 and TRBJ2-3; maybe TRBD2 (7 bases). Germline values: CDR1 MGHRA, CDR2 YSYEKL. The CDR3 extends over 17 amino acids. V gave up 1 base and J gave up 3 bases, with 17 bases separating them. The CDR3 protein is CASSQVEGGGWTDTQYF. The CDR3, as DNA: TGCGCCAGCAGCCAAGTTGAGGGAGGGGGGTGGACAGATACGCAGTATTTT.